This TCR beta chain was recorded in a study of T cell responses to AZD1222 COVID-19 vaccine (dated by TCRdb to the early 2020s). About the full investigation: AZD1222 recipients given second doses at about 4 weeks or at about 12 weeks were pooled, since spike-specific TCR depth and breadth were not found to differ between the two schedules. A total of 230 to 250 trial participants underwent TCR sequencing, of whom some 210 received two doses of AZD1222 and around 25 received two doses of the MenACWY control vaccine. Trial participants were enrolled by age into subgroups of 18-55, 56-69 and 70-plus years, and about 150, 27 and 61 TCR-sequenced participants, respectively, were included in these subgroups.

Sample time point, as interpreted from the label and publication: baseline before first vaccination. Vaccinee samples were obtained from the UK trials COV001 and COV002, which included a single-blind randomized controlled phase 2/3 trial of AZD1222 (ChAdOx1 nCoV-19) in healthy adults. For TCRbeta chain sequencing, PBMC samples from trial participants were taken at day 0 and at day 28 after the second dose. The CDR3 regions of human TCRbeta chains were analyzed by immunosequencing. In the source study's methods: TCRs in the repertoires were compared against a reference library of SARS-CoV-2-specific TCRs that had been generated with the MIRA antigen-specificity platform. Breadth meant the fraction of unique TCRs that were SARS-CoV-2-associated, whereas depth meant the fraction of total T cells that were SARS-CoV-2-associated. Using the MIRA data, each spike-specific TCR was mapped to the spike region that the TCR reacts to and placed in a CD4 or CD8 class. Log10-transformed breadth and depth values were compared by one-way ANOVA with Sidak's multiple comparisons tests. In its TCRdb copy, this immuneACCESS table keeps in-frame sequences only and misses some clones. Where compared with another copy, unresolved V genes explain less than half of these, and the others have no known cause. V and J calls and clone size are as listed in that table; D and trimming were resolved from the DNA. Present in this sample are around 89,000 clones, approximately 91% of which were seen just once. The leading ten clones occupy 20% to 25% of the sample.

Of note for this clone: This receptor's antigen is unknown. Base qualities are not provided; no much larger clone lies one nucleotide away.

From a lookup of the germline V gene (reference sequence), CDR1 and CDR2 are MNHNY and SVGAGI. From the cysteine up to the phenylalanine, the CDR3 has a length of 13 residues. Just CDR3 DNA is preserved here, 39 bases in frame from base 1. The germline ends are 11 bases apart after V is trimmed by 5 bases and J by 3 bases. Beyond this particular receptor, the publication reports: The vaccine-associated CD4 TCRs covered the entire spike protein, and the dominant responses fell in regions 160-218 and 743-854. Reportedly, almost half of the unique spike-specific TCRs recognized epitopes lying outside the regions that are mutated in the B.1.351 and B.1.1.7 variants. The 56-69-year group was small, and its depth increase did not reach significance, likely because of low power. Spike-specific TCR breadth and depth rose significantly after two AZD1222 doses compared with day 0 and with MenACWY recipients. No day 14 peak-response samples were available, so repertoires were characterized only after the peak T cell response. Participants were mostly white British and included more females than males, and it was suggested by the authors that clonal diversity may have been underestimated. Conclusions about previously exposed vaccinees are limited because only five to seven AZD1222 recipients were SARS-CoV-2 seropositive at baseline.

This receptor was taken from an adult in good health. The rearranged chain carries TRBV6-6 and TRBJ2-7; the D gene cannot be named for sure. Sample: peripheral blood, taken on day 0 of AZD1222 vaccination. The nucleotide sequence reads as follows: TGTGCCAGCAGTGCGCCTCAGTACTACGAGCAGTACTTC. It translates as CASSAPQYYEQYF.